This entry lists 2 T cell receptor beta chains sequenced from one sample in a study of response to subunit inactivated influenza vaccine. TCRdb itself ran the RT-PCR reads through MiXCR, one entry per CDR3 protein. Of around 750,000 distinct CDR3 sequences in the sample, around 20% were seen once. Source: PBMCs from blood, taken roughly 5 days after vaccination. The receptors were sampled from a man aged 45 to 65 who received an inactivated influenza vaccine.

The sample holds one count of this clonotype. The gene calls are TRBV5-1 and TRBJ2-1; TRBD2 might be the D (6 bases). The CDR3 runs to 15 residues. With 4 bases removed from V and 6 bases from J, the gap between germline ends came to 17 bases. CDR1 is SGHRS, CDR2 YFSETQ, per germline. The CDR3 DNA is TGCGCCAGCAGCCTACTAGCCAGGGCGCGCAATGAGCAGTTCTTC. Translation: CASSLLARARNEQFF.

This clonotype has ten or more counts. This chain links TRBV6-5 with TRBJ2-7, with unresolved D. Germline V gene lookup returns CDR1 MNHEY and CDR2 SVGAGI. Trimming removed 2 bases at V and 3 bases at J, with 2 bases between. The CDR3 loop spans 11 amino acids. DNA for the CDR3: TGTGCCAGCAGTTACCTCTACGAGCAGTACTTC. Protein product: CASSYLYEQYF.